These 5 T cell receptor beta chains came from one sample sequenced in a study of graft-versus-host responses after intestinal transplantation. The culture paired approximately 200,000 irradiated violet-dye-labeled stimulators with approximately 200,000 CFSE-labeled responders. Here immunoSEQ multiplex PCR was the method, and the copy in TCRdb shows in-frame clones only, minus some. In the table there are about 15,000 clones, roughly 29% of which are singletons. Specimen: alloreactive CD8+ T cells from a mixed lymphocyte reaction culture, collected before intestinal transplant. Subset defined: CFSE-low proliferating T cells sorted from roughly six-day pre-transplant mixed lymphocyte reaction (GvH or HvG direction). The receptor source for this set is a human patient who received an intestinal transplant.

The V gene is TRBV27, the J gene TRBJ2-3; 10 bases fit TRBD2. This CDR3 comprises 14 residues. Trimming took 3 bases from V and 3 from J; bases not matched to a gene: 0. Germline CDR1 is MNHEY and CDR2 is SMNVEV (reference sequence). Here the CDR3 reads CASSFSGRTDTQYF. In DNA form, the CDR3 reads TGTGCCAGCAGTTTTAGCGGGAGGACAGATACGCAGTATTTT.

The V gene is TRBV6-5, the J gene TRBJ1-5, with D unresolved. CDR1 is MNHEY, CDR2 SVGAGI, per germline. V dropped 2 bases and J dropped 9 bases, with 8 bases sitting between them. The CDR3 consists of 12 residues. CDR3 protein: CASSYGPTPQHF. Here the CDR3 DNA reads TGTGCCAGCAGTTACGGGCCGACGCCCCAGCATTTT.

The chain joins TRBV2 to TRBJ1-5; no clear D gene. The CDR3 runs to 13 residues. V lost 6 bases and J lost 0, with 6 bases in between. Germline V CDR1 and CDR2: SNHLY, FYNNEI. CDR3 DNA sequence: TGTGCCAGCAGCCCATATAGCAATCAGCCCCAGCATTTT. This gives the protein CASSPYSNQPQHF.

The genes are TRBV9 and TRBJ2-7; 9 bases fit TRBD1. Germline V lookup: CDR1 SGDLS, CDR2 YYNGEE. The J segment lost 4 bases and the V segment lost 7 bases, leaving 6 bases of the junction unmatched. The CDR3 is 13 amino acids. The CDR3 reads CASGGQGGYEQYF. DNA of the CDR3: TGTGCCAGCGGGGGACAGGGAGGGTACGAGCAGTACTTC.

The CDR3 is CAVPGTVNTEAFF. DNA of the CDR3: TGTGCCGTACCCGGGACAGTGAACACTGAAGCTTTCTTT. This chain uses TRBV2 with TRBJ1-1; 7 bases align to TRBD1. Germline CDR1 and CDR2: SNHLY and FYNNEI. V lost 11 bases, J lost 0 bases, and 6 bases stayed unmatched. The CDR3 is made up of 13 amino acids.